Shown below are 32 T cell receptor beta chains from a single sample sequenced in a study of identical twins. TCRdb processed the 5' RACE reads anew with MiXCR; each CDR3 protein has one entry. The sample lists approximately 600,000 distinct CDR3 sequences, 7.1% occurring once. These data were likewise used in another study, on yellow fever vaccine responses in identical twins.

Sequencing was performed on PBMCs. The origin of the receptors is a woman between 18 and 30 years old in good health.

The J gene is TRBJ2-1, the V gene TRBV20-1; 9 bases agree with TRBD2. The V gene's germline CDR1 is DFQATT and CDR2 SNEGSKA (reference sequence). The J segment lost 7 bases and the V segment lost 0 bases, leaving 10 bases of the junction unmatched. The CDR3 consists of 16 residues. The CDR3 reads CSARDLVAGVGNEQFF. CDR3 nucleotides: TGCAGTGCTAGAGATCTGGTAGCGGGAGTTGGGAATGAGCAGTTCTTC.

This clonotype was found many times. The CDR3, as DNA: TGTGCCAGCAGCCTTACCCACAATGAGCAGTTCTTC. Translated: CASSLTHNEQFF. V and J are TRBV3-1 and TRBJ2-1; D not resolved. This CDR3 spans 12 amino acids. Germline CDR1 reads LGHDT; CDR2 reads YNNKEL (reference sequence). Trimming removed 4 bases at V and 5 bases at J, with 6 bases between.

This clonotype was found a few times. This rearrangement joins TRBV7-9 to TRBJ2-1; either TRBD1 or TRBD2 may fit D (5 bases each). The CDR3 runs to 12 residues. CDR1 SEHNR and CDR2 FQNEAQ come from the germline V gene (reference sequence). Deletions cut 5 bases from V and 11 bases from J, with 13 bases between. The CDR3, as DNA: TGTGCCAGCAGCCCCGCATGGGGACAGCAGTTCTTC. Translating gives CASSPAWGQQFF. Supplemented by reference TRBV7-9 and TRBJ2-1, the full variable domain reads DTGVSQNPRHKITKRGQNVTFRCDPISEHNRLYWYRQTLGQGPEFLTYFQNEAQLEKSRLLSDRFSAERPKGSFSTLEIQRTEQGDSAMYLCASSPAWGQQFFGPGTRLTVL.

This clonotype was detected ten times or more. The CDR3 spells CASSSRDRGSYGYTF. In DNA, the CDR3 is TGCGCCAGCAGCTCAAGGGACAGGGGAAGCTATGGCTACACCTTC. This chain links TRBV5-1 with TRBJ1-2; the match to TRBD1 covers 10 bases. V lost 3 bases and J lost 4; bases outside the gene matches: 6. CDR3 length equals 15 residues. Germline V gene data show CDR1 as SGHRS and CDR2 as YFSETQ.

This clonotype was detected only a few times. CDR3 amino acids: CASSAQMNTEAFF. The CDR3 DNA follows: TGTGCCAGCAGTGCACAGATGAACACTGAAGCTTTCTTT. This chain links TRBV25-1 with TRBJ1-1; D unresolved. This CDR3 has 13 residues. V was clipped by 4 bases and J by 0 bases, with 6 bases between them. CDR1 is MGHDK and CDR2 is SYGVNS in the germline V gene.

CDR3 bases: TGTGCCACAAGGACCCAGATCAACACCGGGGAGCTGTTTTTT. It is translated as CATRTQINTGELFF. The chain is built from TRBV7-2 and TRBJ2-2; D gene uncertain. Germline V gives CDR1 SGHTA, CDR2 FQGNSA. CDR3 length equals 14 residues. Trimming cost V 10 bases and J 2 bases, with 14 bases left between them. The whole variable domain, remainder taken from reference TRBV7-2 and TRBJ2-2, is GAGVSQSPSNKVTEKGKDVELRCDPISGHTALYWYRQSLGQGLEFLIYFQGNSAPDKSGLPSDRFSAERTGGSVSTLTIQRTQQEDSAVYLCATRTQINTGELFFGEGSRLTVL.

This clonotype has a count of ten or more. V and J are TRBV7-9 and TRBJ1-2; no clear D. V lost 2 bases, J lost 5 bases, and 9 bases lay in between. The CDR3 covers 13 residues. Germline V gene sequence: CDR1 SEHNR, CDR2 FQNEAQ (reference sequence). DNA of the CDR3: TGTGCCAGCAGCTTAACGGCGGATTATGGCTACACCTTC. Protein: CASSLTADYGYTF.

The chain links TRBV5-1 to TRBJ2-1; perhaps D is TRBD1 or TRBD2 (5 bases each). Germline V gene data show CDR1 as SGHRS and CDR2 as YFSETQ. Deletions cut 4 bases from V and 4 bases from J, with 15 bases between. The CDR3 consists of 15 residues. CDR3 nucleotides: TGCGCCAGCAGCCTCGAGGGGCGGAGGTACAATGAGCAGTTCTTC. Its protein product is CASSLEGRRYNEQFF.

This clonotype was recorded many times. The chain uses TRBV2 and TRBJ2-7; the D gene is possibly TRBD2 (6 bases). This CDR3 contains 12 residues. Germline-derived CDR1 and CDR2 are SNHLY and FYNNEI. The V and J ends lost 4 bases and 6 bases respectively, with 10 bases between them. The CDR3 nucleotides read TGTGCCAGCAGTGGGGAGGTGGTCGAGCAGTACTTC. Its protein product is CASSGEVVEQYF. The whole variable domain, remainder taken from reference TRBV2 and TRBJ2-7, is EPEVTQTPSHQVTQMGQEVILRCVPISNHLYFYWYRQILGQKVEFLVSFYNNEISEKSEIFDDQFSVERPDGSNFTLKIRSTKLEDSAMYFCASSGEVVEQYFGPGTRLTVT.

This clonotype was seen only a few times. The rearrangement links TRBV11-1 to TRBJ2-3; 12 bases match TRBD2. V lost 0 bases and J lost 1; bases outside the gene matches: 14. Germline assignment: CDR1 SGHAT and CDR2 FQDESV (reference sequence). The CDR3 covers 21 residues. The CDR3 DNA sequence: TGTGCCAGCAGCTTAGCACAACCGAACCCTAGCGGGGGGGCCGGCACAGATACGCAGTATTTT. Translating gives CASSLAQPNPSGGAGTDTQYF.

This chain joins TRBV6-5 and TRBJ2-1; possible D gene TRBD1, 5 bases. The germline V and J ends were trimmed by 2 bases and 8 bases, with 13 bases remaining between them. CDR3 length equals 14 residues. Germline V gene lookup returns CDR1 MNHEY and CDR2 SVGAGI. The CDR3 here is CASSYGAGKDEQFF. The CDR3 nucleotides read TGTGCCAGCAGTTACGGGGCAGGGAAGGATGAGCAGTTCTTC.

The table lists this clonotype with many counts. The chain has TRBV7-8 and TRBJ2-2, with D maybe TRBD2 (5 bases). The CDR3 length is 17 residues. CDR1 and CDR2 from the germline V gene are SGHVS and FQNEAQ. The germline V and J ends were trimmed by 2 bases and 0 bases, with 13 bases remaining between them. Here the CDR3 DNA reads TGTGCCAGCAGCTTACGGTTAGCGAGAACGAACACCGGGGAGCTGTTTTTT. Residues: CASSLRLARTNTGELFF.

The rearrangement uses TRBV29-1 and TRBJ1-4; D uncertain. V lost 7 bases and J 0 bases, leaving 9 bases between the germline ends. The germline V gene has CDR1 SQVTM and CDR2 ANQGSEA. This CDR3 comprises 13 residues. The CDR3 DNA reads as TGCAGCGCCTTGAGAGCAACTAATGAAAAACTGTTTTTT. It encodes CSALRATNEKLFF.

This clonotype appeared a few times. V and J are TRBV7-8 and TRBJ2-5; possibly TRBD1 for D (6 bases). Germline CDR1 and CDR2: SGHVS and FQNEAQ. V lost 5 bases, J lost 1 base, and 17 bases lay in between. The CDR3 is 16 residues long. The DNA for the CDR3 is TGTGCCAGCAGCCCCCGGGAAGGGACAATCCAAGAGACCCAGTACTTC. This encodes CASSPREGTIQETQYF.

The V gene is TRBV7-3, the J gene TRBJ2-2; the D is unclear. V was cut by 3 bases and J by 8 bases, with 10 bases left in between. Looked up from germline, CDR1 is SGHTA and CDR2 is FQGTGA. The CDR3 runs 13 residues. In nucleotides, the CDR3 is TGTGCCAGCAGCTTTGGGGTTGGTGGGGAGCTGTTTTTT. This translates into CASSFGVGGELFF.

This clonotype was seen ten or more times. The CDR3 protein is CASSPRQNYGYTF. The CDR3 bases are TGTGCCAGCAGCCCCCGACAGAACTATGGCTACACCTTC. The J gene is TRBJ1-2, the V gene TRBV3-1, with D possibly matching TRBD1 (5 bases). V shed 4 bases and J shed 2 bases, with 8 bases lying between them. The germline CDR1 and CDR2 sequences are LGHDT and YNNKEL (reference sequence). This CDR3 spans 13 amino acids.

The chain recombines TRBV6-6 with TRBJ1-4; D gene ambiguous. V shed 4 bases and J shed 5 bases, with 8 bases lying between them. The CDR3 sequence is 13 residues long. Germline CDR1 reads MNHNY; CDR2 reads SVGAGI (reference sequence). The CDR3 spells CASSSRRNEKLFF. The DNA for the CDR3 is TGTGCCAGCAGTTCCCGGCGAAATGAAAAACTGTTTTTT.

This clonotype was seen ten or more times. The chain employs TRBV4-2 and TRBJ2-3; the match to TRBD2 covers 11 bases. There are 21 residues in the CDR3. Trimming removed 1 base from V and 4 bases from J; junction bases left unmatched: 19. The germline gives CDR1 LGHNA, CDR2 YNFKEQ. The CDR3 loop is CASSQVHRLAGGQRGSDTQYF. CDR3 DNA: TGTGCCAGCAGCCAAGTACATAGGCTAGCGGGGGGACAAAGGGGGTCAGATACGCAGTATTTT.

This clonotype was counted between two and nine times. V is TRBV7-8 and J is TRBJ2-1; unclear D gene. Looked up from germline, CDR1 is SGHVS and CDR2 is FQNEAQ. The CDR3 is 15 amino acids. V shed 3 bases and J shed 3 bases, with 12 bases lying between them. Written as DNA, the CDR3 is TGTGCCAGCAGCTTGTTGGTTATAGACTACAATGAGCAGTTCTTC. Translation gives CASSLLVIDYNEQFF.

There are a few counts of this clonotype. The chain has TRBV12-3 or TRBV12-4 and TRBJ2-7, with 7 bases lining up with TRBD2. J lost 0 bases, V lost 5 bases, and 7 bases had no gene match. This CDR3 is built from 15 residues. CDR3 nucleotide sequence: TGTGCCAGCAGTCGGAGCGGGGTGAGCTCCTACGAGCAGTACTTC. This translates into CASSRSGVSSYEQYF.

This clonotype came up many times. CDR3 residues: CAISEYGYMGNQPQHF. The CDR3 bases are TGTGCCATCAGTGAGTATGGCTATATGGGCAATCAGCCCCAGCATTTT. The chain combines TRBV10-3 with TRBJ1-5; D not resolved. Per germline, CDR1 ENHRY and CDR2 SYGVKD. Trimming shortened V by 1 base and J by 2 bases, and 12 bases separated the two germline ends. This CDR3 is built from 16 residues.

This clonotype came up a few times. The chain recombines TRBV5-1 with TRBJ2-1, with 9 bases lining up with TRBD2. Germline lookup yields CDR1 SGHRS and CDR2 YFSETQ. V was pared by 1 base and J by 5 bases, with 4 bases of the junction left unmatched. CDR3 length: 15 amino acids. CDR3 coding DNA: TGCGCCAGCAGCTTGTGGACTAGCGCAAACAATGAGCAGTTCTTC. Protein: CASSLWTSANNEQFF.

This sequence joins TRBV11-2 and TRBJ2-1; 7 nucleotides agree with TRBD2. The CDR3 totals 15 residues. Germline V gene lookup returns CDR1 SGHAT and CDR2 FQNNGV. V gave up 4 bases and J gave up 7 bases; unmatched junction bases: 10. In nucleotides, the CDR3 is TGTGCCAGCAGCTATAGTCGGGAGGTAAGGAATGAGCAGTTCTTC. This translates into CASSYSREVRNEQFF.

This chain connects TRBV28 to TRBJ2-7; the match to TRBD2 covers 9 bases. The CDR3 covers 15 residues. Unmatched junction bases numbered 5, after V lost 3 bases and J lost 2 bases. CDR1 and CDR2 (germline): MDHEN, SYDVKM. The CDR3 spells CASSFAAGGPYEQYF. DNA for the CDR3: TGTGCCAGCAGTTTTGCAGCGGGAGGCCCCTACGAGCAGTACTTC.

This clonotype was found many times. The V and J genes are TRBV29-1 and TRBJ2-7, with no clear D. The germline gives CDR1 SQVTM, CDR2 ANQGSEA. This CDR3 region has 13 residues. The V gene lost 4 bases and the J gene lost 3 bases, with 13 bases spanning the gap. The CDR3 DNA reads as TGCAGCGTTGTGTGGGATTCGGGCTACGAGCAGTACTTC. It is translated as CSVVWDSGYEQYF.

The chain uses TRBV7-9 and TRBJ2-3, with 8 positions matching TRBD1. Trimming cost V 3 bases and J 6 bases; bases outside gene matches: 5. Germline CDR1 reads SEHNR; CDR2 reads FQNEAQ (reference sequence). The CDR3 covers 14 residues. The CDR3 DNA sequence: TGTGCCAGCAGCTTCCCAGGGGGCGTCGATACGCAGTATTTT. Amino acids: CASSFPGGVDTQYF.

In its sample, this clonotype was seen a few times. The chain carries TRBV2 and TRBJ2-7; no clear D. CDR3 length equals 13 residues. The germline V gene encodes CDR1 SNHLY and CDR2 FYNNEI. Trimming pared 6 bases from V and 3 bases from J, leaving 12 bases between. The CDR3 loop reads CASSPAEYYEQYV. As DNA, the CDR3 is TGTGCCAGCAGCCCAGCCGAGTACTACGAGCAGTACGTC.

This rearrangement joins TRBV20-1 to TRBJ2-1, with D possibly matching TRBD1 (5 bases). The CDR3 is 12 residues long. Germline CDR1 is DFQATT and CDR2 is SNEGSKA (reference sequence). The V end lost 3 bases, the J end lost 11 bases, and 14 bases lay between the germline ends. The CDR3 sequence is CSASSRQFQQFF. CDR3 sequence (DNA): TGCAGTGCTAGTAGCAGACAGTTTCAGCAGTTCTTC.

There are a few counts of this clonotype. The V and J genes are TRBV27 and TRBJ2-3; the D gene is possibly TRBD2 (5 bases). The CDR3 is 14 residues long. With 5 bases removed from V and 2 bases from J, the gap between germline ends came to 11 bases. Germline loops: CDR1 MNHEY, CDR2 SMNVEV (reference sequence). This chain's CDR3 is CASSNAGLTDTQYF. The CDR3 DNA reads TGTGCCAGCAGTAATGCGGGCCTCACAGATACGCAGTATTTT.

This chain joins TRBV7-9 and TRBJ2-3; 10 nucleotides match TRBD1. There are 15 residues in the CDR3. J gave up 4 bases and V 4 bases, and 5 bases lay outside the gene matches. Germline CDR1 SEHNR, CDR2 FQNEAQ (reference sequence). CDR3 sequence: CASSSGTGEADTQYF. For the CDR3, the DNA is TGTGCCAGCAGCTCGGGGACAGGGGAGGCAGATACGCAGTATTTT.

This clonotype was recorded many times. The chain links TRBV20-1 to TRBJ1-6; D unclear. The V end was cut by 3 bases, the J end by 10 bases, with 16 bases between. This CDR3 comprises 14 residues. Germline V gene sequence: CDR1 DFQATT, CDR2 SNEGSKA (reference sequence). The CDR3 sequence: CSASDEGAGSPLHF. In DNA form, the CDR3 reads TGCAGTGCTAGTGATGAGGGTGCGGGGTCACCCCTCCACTTT.

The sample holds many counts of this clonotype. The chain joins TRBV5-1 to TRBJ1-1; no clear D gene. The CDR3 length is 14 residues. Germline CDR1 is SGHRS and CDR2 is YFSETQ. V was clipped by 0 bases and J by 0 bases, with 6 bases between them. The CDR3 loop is CASSLEVMNTEAFF. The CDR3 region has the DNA TGCGCCAGCAGCTTGGAAGTTATGAACACTGAAGCTTTCTTT.